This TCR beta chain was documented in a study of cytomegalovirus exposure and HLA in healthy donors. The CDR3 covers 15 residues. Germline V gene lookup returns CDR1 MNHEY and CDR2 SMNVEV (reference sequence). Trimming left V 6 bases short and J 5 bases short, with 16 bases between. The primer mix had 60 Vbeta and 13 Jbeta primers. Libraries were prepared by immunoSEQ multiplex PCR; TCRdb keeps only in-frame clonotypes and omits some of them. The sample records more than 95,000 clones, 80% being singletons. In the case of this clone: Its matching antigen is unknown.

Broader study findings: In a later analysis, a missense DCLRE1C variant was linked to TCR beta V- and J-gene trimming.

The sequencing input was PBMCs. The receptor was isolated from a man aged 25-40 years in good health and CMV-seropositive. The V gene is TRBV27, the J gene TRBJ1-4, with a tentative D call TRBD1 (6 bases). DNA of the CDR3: TGTGCCAGCAGCCAAGGGGGGGATTTGAATGAAAAACTGTTTTTT. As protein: CASSQGGDLNEKLFF.